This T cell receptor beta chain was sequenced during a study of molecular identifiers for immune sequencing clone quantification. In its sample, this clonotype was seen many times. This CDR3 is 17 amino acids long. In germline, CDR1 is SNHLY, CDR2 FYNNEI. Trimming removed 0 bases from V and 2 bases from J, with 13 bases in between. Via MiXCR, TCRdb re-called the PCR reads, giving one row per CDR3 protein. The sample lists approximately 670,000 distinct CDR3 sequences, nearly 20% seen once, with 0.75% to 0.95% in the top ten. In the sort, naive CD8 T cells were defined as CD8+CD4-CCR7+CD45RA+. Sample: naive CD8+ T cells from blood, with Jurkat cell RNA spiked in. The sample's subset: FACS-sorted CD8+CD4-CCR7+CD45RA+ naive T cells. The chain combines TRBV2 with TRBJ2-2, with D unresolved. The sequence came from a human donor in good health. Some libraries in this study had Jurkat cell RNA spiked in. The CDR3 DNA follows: TGTGCCAGCAGTGAAGCGTCCCAGGTTCTTAACACCGGGGAGCTGTTTTTT. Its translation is CASSEASQVLNTGELFF.